Listed below are T cell receptor beta chains from one sample, sequenced in a study of blood T cell repertoires in COVID-19. TCRdb's copy holds only in-frame clones and misses some; the assay was immunoSEQ multiplex PCR. The sample comprises around 62,000 clones, 75% to 90% of which are singletons, and approximately 1.3% rests with the top ten. Sample: peripheral blood. The receptors here all came from a man aged 55 to 70 with acute or convalescent COVID-19. Each CDR3 is given with its conserved first and last residue. Fields, in order: V gene, CDR3 protein.

V gene: TRBV7-2; CDR3 protein: CASSLALTGGVYGYTF
V gene: TRBV19; CDR3 protein: CASSRGTTNEKLFF
V gene: TRBV7-2; CDR3 protein: CASSQTASGSYEQYF
V gene: TRBV30; CDR3 protein: CAWSVLAGPTDTQYF
V gene: TRBV5-1; CDR3 protein: CASSPPSDSYNEQFF
V gene: TRBV24-1; CDR3 protein: CATSDGPETGRGEAFF
V gene: TRBV4-3; CDR3 protein: CASSQGQGLVYEQYF
V gene: TRBV28; CDR3 protein: CASNLDPGGEENEQFF
V gene: TRBV6-6; CDR3 protein: CASSYSMTGVADEQFF
V gene: TRBV19; CDR3 protein: CASRSLDRGHQPQHF
V gene: TRBV6-2/TRBV6-3; CDR3 protein: CASNPPGGADQPQHF
V gene: TRBV27; CDR3 protein: CASSPRTGNENNQPQHF
V gene: TRBV4-1; CDR3 protein: CASSQGQGMETQYF
V gene: TRBV15; CDR3 protein: CATSRDRQDEQFF
V gene: TRBV11-2; CDR3 protein: CASSPRGRLNEKLFF
V gene: TRBV28; CDR3 protein: CASRIVNTEAFF
V gene: TRBV15; CDR3 protein: CATSLPGLAGGPDTQYF
V gene: TRBV7-2; CDR3 protein: CASSLDRGNTEAFF
V gene: TRBV2; CDR3 protein: CASSESGLAGVGNTGELFF
V gene: TRBV28; CDR3 protein: CASSLSSGSGSYNEQFF
V gene: TRBV6-5; CDR3 protein: CASQGAAREKLFF
V gene: TRBV9; CDR3 protein: CASSFTGQAYEQYF
V gene: TRBV30; CDR3 protein: CAWSTVRYSGANVLTF
V gene: TRBV7-6; CDR3 protein: CASSPRTNEKLFF
V gene: TRBV7-6; CDR3 protein: CASSPLRGEDSYEQYF
V gene: TRBV7-6; CDR3 protein: CASSRDGNQPQHF